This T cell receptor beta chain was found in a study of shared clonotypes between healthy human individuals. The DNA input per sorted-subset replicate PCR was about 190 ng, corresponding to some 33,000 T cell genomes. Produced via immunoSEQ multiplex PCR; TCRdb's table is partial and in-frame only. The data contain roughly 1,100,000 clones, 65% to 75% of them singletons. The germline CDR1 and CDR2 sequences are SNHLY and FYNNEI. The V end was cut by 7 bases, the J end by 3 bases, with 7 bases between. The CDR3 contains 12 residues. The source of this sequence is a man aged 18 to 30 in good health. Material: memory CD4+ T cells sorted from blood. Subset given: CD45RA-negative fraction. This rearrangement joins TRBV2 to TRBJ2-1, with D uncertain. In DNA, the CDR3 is TGTGCCAGCACTGAGCGCTACAATGAGCAGTTCTTC. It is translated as CASTERYNEQFF.